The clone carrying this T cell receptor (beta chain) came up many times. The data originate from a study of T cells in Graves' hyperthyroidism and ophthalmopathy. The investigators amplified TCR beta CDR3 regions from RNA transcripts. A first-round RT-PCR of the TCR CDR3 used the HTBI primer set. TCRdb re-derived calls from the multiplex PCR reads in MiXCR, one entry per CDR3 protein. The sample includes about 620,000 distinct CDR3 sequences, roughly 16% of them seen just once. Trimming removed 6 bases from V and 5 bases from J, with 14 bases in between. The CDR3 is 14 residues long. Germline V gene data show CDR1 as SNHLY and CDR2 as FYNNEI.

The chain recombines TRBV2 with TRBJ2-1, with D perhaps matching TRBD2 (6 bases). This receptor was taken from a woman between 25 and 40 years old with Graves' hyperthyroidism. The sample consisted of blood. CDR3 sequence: CASSSGTLDNEQFF. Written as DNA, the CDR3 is TGTGCCAGCAGCTCCGGGACTCTTGACAATGAGCAGTTCTTC. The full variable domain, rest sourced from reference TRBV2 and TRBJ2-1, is EPEVTQTPSHQVTQMGQEVILRCVPISNHLYFYWYRQILGQKVEFLVSFYNNEISEKSEIFDDQFSVERPDGSNFTLKIRSTKLEDSAMYFCASSSGTLDNEQFFGPGTRLTVL.